The next 28 T cell receptor beta chains were all read from a single sample in a study of shared T cell receptors in the human thymus. The data were produced by immunoSEQ multiplex PCR, yet TCRdb's version contains in-frame clones alone and is incomplete. The sample carries 720,000 or so clones, approximately 85% recorded once. The same sample was also used in a study of human thymus T cells.

Specimen: thymocytes. These TCRs come from a girl under three years old with a congenital heart defect.

This chain links TRBV6-1 with TRBJ1-5; D remains ambiguous. The CDR3 spans 14 residues. From germline, CDR1 is MNHNS and CDR2 SASEGT. Trimming shortened V by 2 bases and J by 10 bases, and 15 bases separated the two germline ends. CDR3 residues: CASSERSDPIPQHF. CDR3 DNA sequence: TGTGCCAGCAGTGAACGAAGCGACCCCATTCCCCAGCATTTT.

The gene calls are TRBV21-1 and TRBJ2-7; TRBD1, as called in the table, went unchecked against the DNA. TRBV21-1 is a pseudogene segment. This CDR3 region has 15 residues. CDR3: CASSSPDRGVNEQYF. In DNA form, the CDR3 reads TGTGCCAGCAGCAGCCCGGACAGGGGGGTTAACGAGCAGTACTTC.

The chain joins TRBV4-3 to TRBJ2-5, with 9 positions matching TRBD2. The trim removed 1 base at V and 1 base at J, leaving 22 bases unmatched. The CDR3 loop spans 22 amino acids. The germline V gene has CDR1 LGHNA and CDR2 YSLEER. The CDR3: CASSQALLRRGGPFVTQETQYF. CDR3 nucleotide sequence: TGCGCCAGCAGCCAAGCACTTCTCCGGCGGGGGGGCCCTTTCGTAACCCAAGAGACCCAGTACTTC.

The V gene is TRBV5-4, the J gene TRBJ2-5; D possibly corresponds to TRBD1 (6 bases). The V and J ends lost 2 bases and 0 bases respectively, with 11 bases between them. From germline, CDR1 is SGHNT and CDR2 YYREEE (reference sequence). The CDR3 runs 15 residues. The CDR3 DNA is TGTGCCAGCAGCTTCACGGACAGAAACCAAGAGACCCAGTACTTC. Translated, it gives CASSFTDRNQETQYF.

This chain uses TRBV25-1 with TRBJ2-3; 11 nucleotides align to TRBD1. The germline gives CDR1 MGHDK, CDR2 SYGVNS. Trimming removed 6 bases from V and 5 bases from J; junction bases left unmatched: 7. This CDR3 is built from 15 residues. The CDR3 DNA reads as TGTGCCAGCAGATTCCGGGACAGGGGGTTAGATACGCAGTATTTT. Encoded protein: CASRFRDRGLDTQYF.

This clone came up a few times. V and J are TRBV7-9 and TRBJ1-6, with D possibly matching TRBD1 (5 bases). Trimming left V 3 bases short and J 5 bases short, with 8 bases between. This CDR3 has 14 amino acids. The V gene's germline CDR1 is SEHNR and CDR2 FQNEAQ (reference sequence). CDR3 bases: TGTGCCAGCAGCTTCGTACAGGATAATTCACCCCTCCACTTT. Encoded protein: CASSFVQDNSPLHF. The full variable domain, rest sourced from reference TRBV7-9 and TRBJ1-6, is DTGVSQNPRHKITKRGQNVTFRCDPISEHNRLYWYRQTLGQGPEFLTYFQNEAQLEKSRLLSDRFSAERPKGSFSTLEIQRTEQGDSAMYLCASSFVQDNSPLHFGNGTRLTVT.

This sequence joins TRBV6-6 and TRBJ2-5, with D perhaps matching TRBD1 (6 bases). This CDR3 is 15 amino acids long. CDR1 is MNHNY and CDR2 is SVGAGI in the germline V gene (reference sequence). V lost 2 bases and J 1 base, leaving 11 bases between the germline ends. This CDR3 reads CASSYSRGPQETQYF. The CDR3 DNA is TGTGCCAGCAGTTACAGCAGGGGCCCCCAAGAGACCCAGTACTTC.

The V call is TRBV5-6, the J call TRBJ1-5, with TRBD1 as a possible D gene (5 bases). The V gene's germline CDR1 is SGHDT and CDR2 YYEEEE. This CDR3 spans 13 amino acids. V dropped 3 bases and J dropped 6 bases, with 10 bases sitting between them. In DNA form, the CDR3 reads TGTGCCAGCAGCTCTACGGGGGTTCAGCCCCAGCATTTT. Protein product: CASSSTGVQPQHF.

V usage is TRBV18 and J usage is TRBJ1-2; D unresolved. V was clipped by 1 base and J by 8 bases, with 14 bases between them. Looked up from germline, CDR1 is KGHSH and CDR2 is LQKENI. CDR3 size: 14 residues. The CDR3 DNA follows: TGTGCCAGCTCACCACTCAAGGCGGTCTGGGGCTACACCTTC. Its protein is CASSPLKAVWGYTF.

This clone was picked up a small number of times. Written as DNA, the CDR3 is TGTGCCAGCAGTTGTTCTAGGACAGATAACTATGGCTACACCTTC. Its translation is CASSCSRTDNYGYTF. The chain couples TRBV6-5 to TRBJ1-2; maybe TRBD1 (6 bases). The CDR3 has 15 amino acids. Germline loops: CDR1 MNHEY, CDR2 SVGAGI. Trimming cost V 4 bases and J 1 base, with 13 bases left between them.

This rearrangement joins TRBV30 to TRBJ1-2, with TRBD1 matching 7 bases. The CDR3 covers 19 residues. Unmatched junction bases numbered 20, after V lost 1 base and J lost 3 bases. Germline CDR1 and CDR2: GTSNPN and SVGIG (reference sequence). The CDR3, as DNA: TGTGCCTGGAGTGACCAGCCGAGGACAGGCATATACGGGTACTATGGCTACACCTTC. Translation gives CAWSDQPRTGIYGYYGYTF.

The sample holds a few counts of this clone. The chain couples TRBV28 to TRBJ1-5, with 8 positions matching TRBD1. Looked up from germline, CDR1 is MDHEN and CDR2 is SYDVKM. This CDR3 has 14 residues. Trimming removed 6 bases from V and 5 bases from J; junction bases left unmatched: 6. Written as DNA, the CDR3 is TGTGCCAGCAGGGCCGGACAGGGTCATCAGCCCCAGCATTTT. This codes for CASRAGQGHQPQHF.

The rearrangement joins TRBV27 to TRBJ1-4; D is ambiguous. Trimming took off 7 bases at V and 10 bases at J, with 10 bases between the two ends. Germline V gene lookup returns CDR1 MNHEY and CDR2 SMNVEV (reference sequence). This CDR3 region has 11 residues. The CDR3 protein is CASTGGRKLFF. For the CDR3, the DNA is TGTGCCAGCACTGGAGGGAGAAAACTGTTTTTT.

The chain is built from TRBV27 and TRBJ1-2, with 7 bases that match TRBD1. V was pared by 2 bases and J by 8 bases, with 5 bases of the junction left unmatched. Germline values: CDR1 MNHEY, CDR2 SMNVEV (reference sequence). The CDR3 sequence is 13 residues long. For the CDR3, the DNA is TGTGCCAGCAGTTTAAAGGGGGCGAGGGGCTACACCTTC. It is translated as CASSLKGARGYTF.

This sequence joins TRBV29-1 and TRBJ2-1, with 12 nucleotides matching TRBD1. Germline V CDR1 and CDR2: SQVTM, ANQGSEA. The ends lost 3 bases at V and 7 bases at J; junction bases unmatched: 7. The CDR3 length is 15 residues. CDR3 amino acids: CSVDPGQGASNEQFF. In nucleotides, the CDR3 is TGCAGCGTTGACCCGGGACAGGGGGCTTCAAATGAGCAGTTCTTC.

The chain uses TRBV29-1 and TRBJ2-7, with 9 nucleotides matching TRBD1. Trimming at V came to 7 bases and at J to 3 bases, leaving 4 bases not matched to a gene. The CDR3 totals 12 residues. Germline V gives CDR1 SQVTM, CDR2 ANQGSEA. CDR3 coding DNA: TGCAGCGGGGGACAGGGAAGCTACGAGCAGTACTTC. This gives the protein CSGGQGSYEQYF.

The rearrangement uses TRBV25-1 and TRBJ1-1; 8 nucleotides align to TRBD1. The V gene's germline CDR1 is MGHDK and CDR2 SYGVNS. Losses at the gene ends were 4 bases for V and 4 bases for J; bases not matched to a gene: 8. The CDR3 spans 15 residues. The CDR3 nucleotides are TGTGCCAGCAGTGCCAGGGGGCCTCCGGGCACTGAAGCTTTCTTT. Its protein product is CASSARGPPGTEAFF.

CDR3 protein: CASSNLRGHTEAFF. CDR3 DNA sequence: TGTGCCAGCAGCAATCTCAGAGGGCACACTGAAGCTTTCTTT. The rearrangement uses TRBV21-1 and TRBJ1-1. TRBV21-1 is given as a pseudogene. This CDR3 spans 14 amino acids.

This sequence joins TRBV6-5 and TRBJ2-5, with 7 bases fitting TRBD1. Trimming cost V 6 bases and J 3 bases; bases outside gene matches: 7. CDR1 is MNHEY and CDR2 is SVGAGI in the germline V gene. This CDR3 is built from 14 residues. CDR3 loop: CASSRRDRKETQYF. The CDR3 DNA reads TGTGCCAGCAGCCGTCGGGACAGAAAAGAGACCCAGTACTTC.

The chain combines TRBV5-6 with TRBJ2-2; tentatively, D is TRBD1 (5 bases). Germline-derived CDR1 and CDR2 are SGHDT and YYEEEE. The CDR3 loop spans 14 amino acids. Trimming stripped 4 bases from V and 10 bases from J, with 17 bases between. In nucleotides, the CDR3 is TGTGCCAGCAGCATCCTTACAGGCGCAATGGAGCTGTTTTTT. Translating it yields CASSILTGAMELFF.

V and J are TRBV5-6 and TRBJ1-2; TRBD1 agrees at 8 bases. This CDR3 contains 13 residues. CDR1 and CDR2 from the germline V gene are SGHDT and YYEEEE. V gave up 4 bases and J gave up 8 bases; unmatched junction bases: 7. The CDR3 DNA is TGTGCCAGCAGCCAGACAGGGGAGGAAGGCTACACCTTC. Amino acids: CASSQTGEEGYTF.

This sequence joins TRBV19 and TRBJ1-6; D remains unclear. Germline-derived CDR1 and CDR2 are LNHDA and SQIVND (reference sequence). V gave up 3 bases and J gave up 4 bases, with 10 bases separating them. The CDR3 covers 15 residues. Here the CDR3 reads CASSILQNYNSPLHF. The CDR3, as DNA: TGTGCCAGTAGTATTCTACAGAATTATAATTCACCCCTCCACTTT.

The chain uses TRBV15 and TRBJ1-4; D possibly corresponds to TRBD1 (6 bases). CDR1 is LNHNV and CDR2 is YYDKDF in the germline V gene (reference sequence). Trimming took off 3 bases at V and 8 bases at J, with 16 bases between the two ends. This CDR3 spans 15 amino acids. CDR3 sequence (DNA): TGTGCCACCAGCAGGGCCACAGGGCTAAACGAAAAACTGTTTTTT. Translating it yields CATSRATGLNEKLFF.

The rearrangement links TRBV14 to TRBJ1-1; the D is unclear. Trimming cost V 0 bases and J 4 bases, with 12 bases left between them. This CDR3 is 15 amino acids long. Germline loops: CDR1 SGHDN, CDR2 FVKESK. The CDR3: CASSQDRGWATEAFF. The CDR3 nucleotides read TGTGCCAGCAGCCAAGATCGAGGGTGGGCCACTGAAGCTTTCTTT.

The chain couples TRBV18 to TRBJ1-5; no firm D call. From germline, CDR1 is KGHSH and CDR2 LQKENI. V was trimmed by 3 bases and J by 5 bases, leaving 23 bases between them. CDR3 length equals 18 residues. The CDR3 bases are TGTGCCAGCTCACCGGGGTGCGACGGCCGGGCGAGGGATCAGCCCCAGCATTTT. Protein sequence: CASSPGCDGRARDQPQHF.

This rearrangement joins TRBV28 to TRBJ1-1; 9 positions match TRBD1. J lost 5 bases, V lost 11 bases, and 18 bases had no gene match. CDR1 MDHEN and CDR2 SYDVKM come from the germline V gene. This CDR3 comprises 16 residues. The CDR3 DNA reads TGTGCCTCCTGTGGGACAGGGTTCCCCCGGGGGACTGAAGCTTTCTTT. This encodes CASCGTGFPRGTEAFF.

J is TRBJ2-1 and V is TRBV6-4, with D unclear. This CDR3 is 13 amino acids long. Germline V gene data show CDR1 as MRHNA and CDR2 as SNTAGT. V gave up 6 bases and J gave up 9 bases, with 15 bases separating them. CDR3 DNA sequence: TGTGCCAGCAGAAAGTGCGAAGACTGTGAGCAGTTCTTC. This sequence encodes CASRKCEDCEQFF.

The rearrangement uses TRBV2 and TRBJ1-1; no firm D call. V dropped 9 bases and J dropped 1 base, with 12 bases sitting between them. Germline lookup yields CDR1 SNHLY and CDR2 FYNNEI. The CDR3 runs 13 residues. The CDR3 nucleotides are TGTGCCAGTCCCTCCGGAGAGAACACTGAAGCTTTCTTT. It translates to CASPSGENTEAFF.